Sequencing of this T cell receptor (beta chain) was carried out in a study of beta chain features in type 1 diabetes. Isolated RNA was reverse transcribed in full, so expressed TCRB transcripts were sequenced. Repertoires were generated with immunoSEQ multiplex PCR, while TCRdb's copy carries only in-frame clones and drops some. Of about 150,000 clones in the sample, 8.5% to 14% are singletons; the top ten hold approximately 2%. V lost 3 bases and J lost 7, with 5 bases in between. Per the germline V gene, CDR1 is SGDLS and CDR2 is YYNGEE. The CDR3 is 11 residues long. The clonotype was recovered from a man aged 18 to 29 in good health. Sequencing was performed on central memory CD4+ T cells from blood. This chain connects TRBV9 to TRBJ1-3; D gene unclear. CDR3 loop: CASSGWNTIYF. The CDR3 nucleotides read TGTGCCAGCAGCGGGTGGAACACCATATATTTT.